This passage covers 24 T cell receptor beta chains from one sample sequenced in a study of blood T cell repertoires in COVID-19. Repertoires were generated with immunoSEQ multiplex PCR, while TCRdb's copy carries only in-frame clones and drops some. Of 210,000 or so clones in the sample, roughly nine tenths were seen once. The sequenced sample consisted of peripheral blood. The receptors shown here come from a man younger than 45 with acute or convalescent COVID-19.

The CDR3 protein is CAWTGTWGNTIYF. The DNA for the CDR3 is TGTGCCTGGACCGGGACATGGGGAAACACCATATATTTT. The V gene is TRBV30, the J gene TRBJ1-3; D is perhaps TRBD1 (6 bases). CDR1 and CDR2 from the germline V gene are GTSNPN and SVGIG (reference sequence). The CDR3 is 13 amino acids. V was clipped by 4 bases and J by 4 bases, with 11 bases between them.

The genes are TRBV3-1 (or the pseudogene TRBV3-2) and TRBJ1-1; 9 bases agree with TRBD1. Germline CDR1 is LGHDT and CDR2 is YNNKEL (reference sequence). The V and J ends lost 0 bases and 5 bases, in that order; junction bases with no gene match: 10. This CDR3 comprises 17 residues. The CDR3 bases are TGTGCCAGCAGCCAAGAGTTACAGGGGGCGTTTCGGACTGAAGCTTTCTTT. This translates into CASSQELQGAFRTEAFF.

This clone was detected once. The chain combines TRBV20-1 with TRBJ2-5; 7 bases agree with TRBD2. Germline-derived CDR1 and CDR2 are DFQATT and SNEGSKA (reference sequence). The J segment lost 0 bases and the V segment lost 3 bases, leaving 4 bases of the junction unmatched. This CDR3 spans 14 amino acids. The CDR3 DNA reads TGCAGTGCTAGTGCCCGGGAGGACCAAGAGACCCAGTACTTC. Amino acid sequence: CSASAREDQETQYF.

The chain links TRBV7-9 to TRBJ2-3; 12 bases are a match to TRBD2. This CDR3 comprises 17 residues. Unmatched junction bases numbered 11, after V lost 5 bases and J lost 5 bases. Germline V CDR1 and CDR2: SEHNR, FQNEAQ (reference sequence). CDR3 in DNA: TGTGCCAGCAGCCACGGACTAGCGGGGAGGACCTTAGATACGCAGTATTTT. Its protein is CASSHGLAGRTLDTQYF.

The chain joins TRBV4-1 to TRBJ1-4, with a tentative D call TRBD1 (6 bases). CDR1 is MGHRA, CDR2 YSYEKL, per germline. The CDR3 is 16 amino acids. Trimming cost V 7 bases and J 2 bases, with 17 bases left between them. DNA for the CDR3: TGCGCCAGCAACGAGCGAGGGGGATGGACTAATGAAAAACTGTTTTTT. It encodes CASNERGGWTNEKLFF.

The chain is built from TRBV25-1 and TRBJ2-7; the match to TRBD1 covers 10 bases. Trimming cost V 5 bases and J 1 base; bases outside gene matches: 8. The CDR3 sequence is 16 residues long. Germline V lookup: CDR1 MGHDK, CDR2 SYGVNS. CDR3 loop: CASSTSRGQGSYEQYF. The CDR3, as DNA: TGTGCCAGCAGTACCTCCAGGGGACAGGGGTCCTACGAGCAGTACTTC.

Only one count was recorded for this clone. CDR3 loop: CTSSQDRLGGPRTDTQYF. CDR3 coding DNA: TGCACCAGCAGCCAAGACCGCCTCGGGGGACCGCGCACAGATACGCAGTATTTT. The rearrangement joins TRBV1 to TRBJ2-3; the table's D call, TRBD2, was not checked against the DNA. TRBV1 is termed a pseudogene. The CDR3 contains 18 residues.

This chain links TRBV6-5 with TRBJ2-7; TRBD1 agrees at 11 bases. J gave up 2 bases and V 7 bases, and 4 bases lay outside the gene matches. CDR1 MNHEY and CDR2 SVGAGI come from the germline V gene. The CDR3 length is 14 residues. The CDR3 nucleotides are TGTGCCAGCACCCGGACAGGGGGCACCTACGAGCAGTACTTC. It encodes CASTRTGGTYEQYF.

This clone occurred a few times. This chain uses TRBV29-1 with TRBJ2-7, with a possible D match to TRBD1 (5 bases). Germline CDR1 SQVTM, CDR2 ANQGSEA. With 7 bases removed from V and 0 bases from J, the gap between germline ends came to 10 bases. The CDR3 extends over 12 amino acids. For the CDR3, the DNA is TGCAGCGGTGCGGACATCTCCTACGAGCAGTACTTC. This codes for CSGADISYEQYF.

This chain uses TRBV27 with TRBJ2-5, with 7 nucleotides matching TRBD2. Trimming cost V 3 bases and J 5 bases; bases outside gene matches: 12. From germline, CDR1 is MNHEY and CDR2 SMNVEV (reference sequence). The CDR3 is 16 amino acids. CDR3 in DNA: TGTGCCAGCAGTTTTTCGGGGGAGGGCCTCGAGGAGACCCAGTACTTC. This codes for CASSFSGEGLEETQYF.

The chain joins TRBV28 to TRBJ1-4, with a possible D match to TRBD1 (5 bases). CDR1 and CDR2 (germline): MDHEN, SYDVKM. Trimming cost V 3 bases and J 5 bases, with 13 bases left between them. The CDR3 has 15 residues. The CDR3 DNA sequence: TGTGCCAGCAGTTTTCGGGGGAGACTAAATGAAAAACTGTTTTTT. Translated, it gives CASSFRGRLNEKLFF.

This rearrangement joins TRBV25-1 to TRBJ1-4, with a tentative D call TRBD1 (6 bases). V was cut by 4 bases and J by 7 bases, with 13 bases left in between. Germline V CDR1 and CDR2: MGHDK, SYGVNS. CDR3 length: 14 amino acids. The DNA for the CDR3 is TGTGCCAGCAGTGGCGGGGGGCTGGCTGAAAAACTGTTTTTT. Amino acids: CASSGGGLAEKLFF.

The chain combines TRBV9 with TRBJ2-3; 9 bases fit TRBD1. Germline V gene lookup returns CDR1 SGDLS and CDR2 YYNGEE. The V and J ends lost 4 bases and 5 bases, in that order; junction bases with no gene match: 14. The CDR3 has 17 residues. The CDR3 region is CASSPTKYNRGRDTQYF. The CDR3 nucleotides read TGTGCCAGCAGCCCAACCAAATACAACAGGGGGCGAGATACGCAGTATTTT.

This chain uses TRBV4-2 with TRBJ1-2, with a possible D match to TRBD1 (5 bases). CDR3 size: 15 residues. Germline V gene data show CDR1 as LGHNA and CDR2 as YNFKEQ. The V and J ends lost 1 base and 6 bases respectively, with 15 bases between them. CDR3 in DNA: TGTGCCAGCAGCCAAGTACACCCGGGACTGGATGGCTACACCTTC. Translated, it gives CASSQVHPGLDGYTF.

This clone was counted a single time. The chain employs TRBV30 and TRBJ2-7; 7 nucleotides align to TRBD1. V lost 2 bases to trimming and J lost 6 bases; unmatched junction nucleotides: 7. The CDR3 runs to 13 residues. The germline V gene has CDR1 GTSNPN and CDR2 SVGIG (reference sequence). This CDR3 is CAWSPDRIGEQYF. The CDR3 bases are TGTGCCTGGAGTCCGGACAGGATCGGCGAGCAGTACTTC.

This clone was recorded once. The genes are TRBV5-1 and TRBJ2-3; 8 nucleotides match TRBD1. Trimming took 2 bases from V and 3 from J; bases not matched to a gene: 5. The germline V gene has CDR1 SGHRS and CDR2 YFSETQ. This CDR3 contains 15 residues. CDR3 loop: CASSFGQGLTDTQYF. For the CDR3, the DNA is TGCGCCAGCAGCTTCGGACAGGGATTGACAGATACGCAGTATTTT.

The chain has TRBV27 and TRBJ1-1; no firm D call. Trimming shortened V by 6 bases and J by 3 bases, and 14 bases separated the two germline ends. CDR3 length: 14 amino acids. Germline V gene lookup returns CDR1 MNHEY and CDR2 SMNVEV (reference sequence). This CDR3 is CASRDGGLDTEAFF. The CDR3, as DNA: TGTGCCAGCAGGGACGGAGGTTTGGACACTGAAGCTTTCTTT.

This clone came up many times. The chain is built from TRBV7-2 and TRBJ2-1, with TRBD2 identical over 9 bases. Unmatched junction bases numbered 12, after V lost 1 base and J lost 8 bases. The CDR3 consists of 17 residues. CDR1 is SGHTA and CDR2 is FQGNSA in the germline V gene. CDR3 sequence: CASSLVVLQRGAHEQFF. For the CDR3, the DNA is TGTGCCAGCAGCTTAGTCGTTCTGCAGCGGGGGGCCCATGAGCAGTTCTTC.

The chain joins TRBV6-4 to TRBJ1-1; 10 positions match TRBD1. Germline CDR1 and CDR2: MRHNA and SNTAGT. CDR3 size: 12 residues. Trimming cost V 3 bases and J 10 bases; bases outside gene matches: 2. The CDR3 region is CASSDRTGGAFF. CDR3 coding DNA: TGTGCCAGCAGTGATCGGACAGGGGGAGCTTTCTTT.

The chain joins TRBV29-1 to TRBJ1-4; 8 nucleotides align to TRBD1. CDR1 and CDR2 from the germline V gene are SQVTM and ANQGSEA. The V gene end was trimmed by 7 bases and the J gene end by 7 bases; junction bases not matched to a gene: 8. The CDR3 runs 13 residues. CDR3 sequence reads: CSAMDRAGEKLFF. The CDR3, as DNA: TGCAGCGCCATGGACAGGGCAGGTGAAAAACTGTTTTTT.

This chain links TRBV30 with TRBJ2-3; 7 bases match TRBD2. Germline CDR1 reads GTSNPN; CDR2 reads SVGIG (reference sequence). The length of the CDR3 is 13 residues. V lost 2 bases to trimming and J lost 3 bases; unmatched junction nucleotides: 2. The CDR3 loop is CAWSLGGTDTQYF. In DNA, the CDR3 is TGTGCCTGGAGTCTGGGGGGGACAGATACGCAGTATTTT.

The chain uses TRBV5-1 and TRBJ2-5, with D tentatively TRBD2 (5 bases). V lost 2 bases and J lost 5, with 13 bases in between. CDR1 and CDR2 (germline): SGHRS, YFSETQ. The CDR3 has 14 residues. DNA of the CDR3: TGCGCCAGCAGCTTATCGGAGCGGAGGGAGACCCAGTACTTC. Its translation is CASSLSERRETQYF.

This clone was seen once. The chain couples TRBV7-8 to TRBJ1-5; 9 bases agree with TRBD1. Germline CDR1 SGHVS, CDR2 FQNEAQ. Unmatched junction bases numbered 9, after V lost 6 bases and J lost 9 bases. The CDR3 extends over 14 amino acids. The chain's CDR3 is CASRTGGVLGPQHF. CDR3 in DNA: TGTGCCAGCAGGACAGGGGGTGTCTTGGGGCCCCAGCATTTT.

This rearrangement joins TRBV5-1 to TRBJ2-1; 8 nucleotides agree with TRBD2. Germline V gene data show CDR1 as SGHRS and CDR2 as YFSETQ. CDR3 length: 16 residues. After removal of 2 bases from V and 8 bases from J, the junction contained 12 bases not matched to a gene. CDR3 region: CASSFGIIAGPDEQFF. The CDR3 DNA sequence: TGCGCCAGCAGCTTCGGGATAATAGCGGGACCCGATGAGCAGTTCTTC.